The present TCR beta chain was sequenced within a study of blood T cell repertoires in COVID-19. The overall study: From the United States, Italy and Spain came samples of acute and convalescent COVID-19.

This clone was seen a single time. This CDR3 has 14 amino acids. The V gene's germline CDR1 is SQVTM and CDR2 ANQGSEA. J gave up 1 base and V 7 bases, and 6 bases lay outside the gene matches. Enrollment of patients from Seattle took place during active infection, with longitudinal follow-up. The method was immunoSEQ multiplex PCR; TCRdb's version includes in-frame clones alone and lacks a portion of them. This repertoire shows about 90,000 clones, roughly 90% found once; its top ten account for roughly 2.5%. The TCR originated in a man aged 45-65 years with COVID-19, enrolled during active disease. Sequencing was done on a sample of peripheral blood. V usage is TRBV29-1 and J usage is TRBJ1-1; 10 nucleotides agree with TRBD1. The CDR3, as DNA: TGCAGCGCGGGGGGACAGGGGAGGAACACTGAAGCTTTCTTT. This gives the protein CSAGGQGRNTEAFF. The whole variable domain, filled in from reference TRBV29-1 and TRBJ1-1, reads SAVISQKPSRDICQRGTSLTIQCQVDSQVTMMFWYRQQPGQSLTLIATANQGSEATYESGFVIDKFPISRPNLTFSTLTVSNMSPEDSSIYLCSAGGQGRNTEAFFGQGTRLTVV.